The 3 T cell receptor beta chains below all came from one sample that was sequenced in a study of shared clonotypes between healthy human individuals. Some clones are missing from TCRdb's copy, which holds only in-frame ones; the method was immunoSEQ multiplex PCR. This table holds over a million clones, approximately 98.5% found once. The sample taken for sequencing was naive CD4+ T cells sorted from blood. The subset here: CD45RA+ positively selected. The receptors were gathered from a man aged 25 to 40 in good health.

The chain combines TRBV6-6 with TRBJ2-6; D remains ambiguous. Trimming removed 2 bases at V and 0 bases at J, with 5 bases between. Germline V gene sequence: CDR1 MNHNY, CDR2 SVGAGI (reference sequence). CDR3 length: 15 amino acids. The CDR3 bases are TGTGCCAGCAGTTACGCCTTCTCTGGGGCCAACGTCCTGACTTTC. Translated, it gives CASSYAFSGANVLTF.

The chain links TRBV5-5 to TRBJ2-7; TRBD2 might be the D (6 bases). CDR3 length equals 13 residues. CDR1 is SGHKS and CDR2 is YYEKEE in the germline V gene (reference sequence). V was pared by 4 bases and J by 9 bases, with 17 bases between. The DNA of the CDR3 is TGTGCCAGCAGCGTCGGGACTCCCAACGGGCAGTACTTC. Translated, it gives CASSVGTPNGQYF.

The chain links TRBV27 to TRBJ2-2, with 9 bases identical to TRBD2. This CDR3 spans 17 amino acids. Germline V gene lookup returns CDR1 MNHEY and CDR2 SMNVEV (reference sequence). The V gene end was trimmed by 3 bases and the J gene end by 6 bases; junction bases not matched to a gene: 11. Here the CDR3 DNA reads TGTGCCAGCAGTTTTATACTAGCGGGCTATCGCGCCGGGGAGCTGTTTTTT. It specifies CASSFILAGYRAGELFF.